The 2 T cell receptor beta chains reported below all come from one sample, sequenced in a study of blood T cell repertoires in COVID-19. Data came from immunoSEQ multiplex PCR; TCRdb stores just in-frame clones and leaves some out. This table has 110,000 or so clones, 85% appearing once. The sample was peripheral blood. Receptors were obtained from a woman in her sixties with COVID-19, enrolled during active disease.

Written as DNA, the CDR3 is TGTGCCAGCAGCTTAGACTCTCTCGGGACAGGGGAAGAAAAACTGTTTTTT. This gives the protein CASSLDSLGTGEEKLFF. The chain has TRBV7-9 and TRBJ1-4, with 10 bases matching TRBD1. Trimming at V came to 1 base and at J to 8 bases, leaving 10 bases not matched to a gene. Looked up from germline, CDR1 is SEHNR and CDR2 is FQNEAQ (reference sequence). The CDR3 totals 17 residues.

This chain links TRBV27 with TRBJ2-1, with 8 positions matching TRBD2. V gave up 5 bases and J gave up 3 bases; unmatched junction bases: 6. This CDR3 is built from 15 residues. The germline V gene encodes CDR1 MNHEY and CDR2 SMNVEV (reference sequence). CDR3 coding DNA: TGTGCCAGCAGTCCCGGGACTAGGGACTACAATGAGCAGTTCTTC. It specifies CASSPGTRDYNEQFF.